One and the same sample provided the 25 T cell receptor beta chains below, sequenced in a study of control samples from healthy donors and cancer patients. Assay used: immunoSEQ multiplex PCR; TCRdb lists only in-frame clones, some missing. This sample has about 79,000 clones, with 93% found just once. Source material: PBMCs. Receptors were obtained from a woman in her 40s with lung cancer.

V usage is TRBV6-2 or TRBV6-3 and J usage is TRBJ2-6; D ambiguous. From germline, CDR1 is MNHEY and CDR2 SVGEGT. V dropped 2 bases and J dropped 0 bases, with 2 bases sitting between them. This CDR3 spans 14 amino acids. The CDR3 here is CASSYNSGANVLTF. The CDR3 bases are TGTGCCAGCAGTTACAACTCTGGGGCCAACGTCCTGACTTTC.

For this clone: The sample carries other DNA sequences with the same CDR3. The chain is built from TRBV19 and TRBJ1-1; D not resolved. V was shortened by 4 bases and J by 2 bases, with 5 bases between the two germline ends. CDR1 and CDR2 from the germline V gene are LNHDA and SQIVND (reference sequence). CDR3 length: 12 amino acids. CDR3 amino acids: CASSRSNTEAFF. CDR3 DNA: TGTGCCAGTAGTAGATCCAACACTGAAGCTTTCTTT.

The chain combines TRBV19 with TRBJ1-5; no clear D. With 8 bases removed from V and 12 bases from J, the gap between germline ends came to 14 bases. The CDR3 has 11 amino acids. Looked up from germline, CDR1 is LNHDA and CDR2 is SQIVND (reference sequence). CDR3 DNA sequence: TGTGCCAGTGTTGATCAAGGGCTCCAGCATTTT. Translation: CASVDQGLQHF.

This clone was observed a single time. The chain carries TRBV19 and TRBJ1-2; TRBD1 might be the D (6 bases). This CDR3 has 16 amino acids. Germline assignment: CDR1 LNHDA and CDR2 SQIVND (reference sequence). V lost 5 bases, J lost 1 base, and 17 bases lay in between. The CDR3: CASSFLGGDINYGYTF. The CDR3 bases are TGTGCCAGTAGTTTCTTGGGGGGCGACATTAACTATGGCTACACCTTC.

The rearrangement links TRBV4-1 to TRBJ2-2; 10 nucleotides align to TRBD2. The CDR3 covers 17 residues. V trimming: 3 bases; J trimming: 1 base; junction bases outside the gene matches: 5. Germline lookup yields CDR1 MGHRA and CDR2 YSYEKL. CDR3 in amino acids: CASSHPSGGQNTGELFF. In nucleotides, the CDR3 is TGCGCCAGCAGCCACCCTAGCGGGGGCCAGAACACCGGGGAGCTGTTTTTT.

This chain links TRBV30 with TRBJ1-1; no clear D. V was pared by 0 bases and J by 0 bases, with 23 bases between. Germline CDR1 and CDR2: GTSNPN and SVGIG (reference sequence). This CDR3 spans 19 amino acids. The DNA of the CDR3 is TGTGCCTGGAGTGTTGGGATTGGTAAGGCGCGACCCTTGAACACTGAAGCTTTCTTT. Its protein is CAWSVGIGKARPLNTEAFF.

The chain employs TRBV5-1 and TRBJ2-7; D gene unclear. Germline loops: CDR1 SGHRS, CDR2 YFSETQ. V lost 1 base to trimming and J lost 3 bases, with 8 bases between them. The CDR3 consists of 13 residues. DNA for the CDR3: TGCGCCAGCAGCTTGCAGGAATACTACGAGCAGTACTTC. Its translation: CASSLQEYYEQYF.

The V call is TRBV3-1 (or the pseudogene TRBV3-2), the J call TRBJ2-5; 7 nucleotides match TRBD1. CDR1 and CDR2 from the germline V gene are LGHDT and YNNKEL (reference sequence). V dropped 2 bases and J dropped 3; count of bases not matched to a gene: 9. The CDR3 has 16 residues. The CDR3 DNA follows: TGTGCCAGCAGCCAAATAAATCCAGGGGGAAAAGAGACCCAGTACTTC. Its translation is CASSQINPGGKETQYF.

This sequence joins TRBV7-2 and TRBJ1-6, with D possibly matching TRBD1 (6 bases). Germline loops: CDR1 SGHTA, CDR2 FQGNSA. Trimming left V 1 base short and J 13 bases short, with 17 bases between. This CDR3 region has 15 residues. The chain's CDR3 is CASSLVQGNRGPLHF. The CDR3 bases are TGTGCCAGCAGCTTAGTTCAGGGGAACAGAGGGCCCCTCCACTTT.

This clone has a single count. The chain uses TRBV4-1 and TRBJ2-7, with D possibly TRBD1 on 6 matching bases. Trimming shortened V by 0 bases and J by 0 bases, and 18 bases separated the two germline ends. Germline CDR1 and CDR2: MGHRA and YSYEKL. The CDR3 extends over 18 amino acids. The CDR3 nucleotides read TGCGCCAGCAGCCAAGAACCCTCAGGGGCGTCTGTCTCCTACGAGCAGTACTTC. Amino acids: CASSQEPSGASVSYEQYF.

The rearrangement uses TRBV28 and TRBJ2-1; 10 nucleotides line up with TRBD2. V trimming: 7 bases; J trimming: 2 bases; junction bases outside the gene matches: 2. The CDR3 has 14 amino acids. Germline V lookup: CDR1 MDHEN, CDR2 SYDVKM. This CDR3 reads CASTSGGAYNEQFF. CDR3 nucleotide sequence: TGTGCCAGCACAAGCGGGGGGGCCTACAATGAGCAGTTCTTC.

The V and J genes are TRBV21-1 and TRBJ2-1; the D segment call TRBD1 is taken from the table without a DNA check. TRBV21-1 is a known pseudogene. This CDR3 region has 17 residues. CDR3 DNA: TGTGCCAGCAGCAAGTATGGTCTGAGGGGGAGCTACAATGAGCAGTTCTTC. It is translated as CASSKYGLRGSYNEQFF.

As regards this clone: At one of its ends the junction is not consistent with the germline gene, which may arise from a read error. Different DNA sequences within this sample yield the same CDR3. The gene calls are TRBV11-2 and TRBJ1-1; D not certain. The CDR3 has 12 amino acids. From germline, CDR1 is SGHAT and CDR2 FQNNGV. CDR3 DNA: TGTGCCAGCAGCTCCGGCTACACTGAGGCTTTCTTT. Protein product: CASSSGYTEAFF.

The CDR3 reads CASSRPPNNEQFF. CDR3 DNA: TGTGCCAGCAGCCGCCCGCCGAACAATGAGCAGTTCTTC. This chain joins TRBV28 and TRBJ2-1; D call uncertain. V lost 6 bases, J lost 5 bases, and 11 bases lay in between. CDR1 is MDHEN and CDR2 is SYDVKM in the germline V gene. The CDR3 sequence is 13 residues long.

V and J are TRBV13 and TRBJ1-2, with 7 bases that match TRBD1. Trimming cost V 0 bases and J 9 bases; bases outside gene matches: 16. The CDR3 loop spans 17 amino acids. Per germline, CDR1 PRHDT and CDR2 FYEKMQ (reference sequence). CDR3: CASSLGRDRLNLGSYTF. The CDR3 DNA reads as TGTGCCAGCAGCTTAGGCCGGGACAGATTAAACCTGGGGAGCTACACCTTC.

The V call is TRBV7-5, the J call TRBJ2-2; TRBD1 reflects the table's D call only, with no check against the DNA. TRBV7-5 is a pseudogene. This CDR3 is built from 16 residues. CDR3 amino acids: CARSPQGQVNTGELFF. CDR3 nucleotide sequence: TGTGCCAGAAGCCCGCAAGGACAGGTTAACACCGGGGAGCTGTTTTTT.

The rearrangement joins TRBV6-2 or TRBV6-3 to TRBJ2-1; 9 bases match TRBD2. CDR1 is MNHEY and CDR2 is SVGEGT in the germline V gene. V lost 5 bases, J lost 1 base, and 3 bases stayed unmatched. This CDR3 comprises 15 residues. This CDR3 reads CASSLSGGSYNEQFF. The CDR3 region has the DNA TGTGCCAGCAGTCTTAGCGGGGGTTCCTACAATGAGCAGTTCTTC.

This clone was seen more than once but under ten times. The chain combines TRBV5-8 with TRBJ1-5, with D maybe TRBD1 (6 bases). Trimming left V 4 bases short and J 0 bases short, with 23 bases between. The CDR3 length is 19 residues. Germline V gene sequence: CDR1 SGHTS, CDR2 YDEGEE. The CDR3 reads CASSLLGRGFGDSNQPQHF. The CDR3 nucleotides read TGTGCCAGCAGCCTTCTGGGCAGGGGTTTTGGAGATAGCAATCAGCCCCAGCATTTT.

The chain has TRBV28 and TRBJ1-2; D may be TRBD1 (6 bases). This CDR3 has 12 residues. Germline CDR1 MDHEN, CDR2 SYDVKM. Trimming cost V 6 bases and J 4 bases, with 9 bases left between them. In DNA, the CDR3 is TGTGCCAGCAGCGGACAGAGCTATGGCTACACCTTC. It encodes CASSGQSYGYTF.

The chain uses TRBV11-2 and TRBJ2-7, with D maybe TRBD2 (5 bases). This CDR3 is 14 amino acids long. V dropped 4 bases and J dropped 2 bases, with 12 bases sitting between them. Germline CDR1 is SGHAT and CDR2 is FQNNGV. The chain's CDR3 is CASSSLRGTYEQYF. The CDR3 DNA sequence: TGTGCCAGCAGCTCGTTGAGAGGGACCTACGAGCAGTACTTC.

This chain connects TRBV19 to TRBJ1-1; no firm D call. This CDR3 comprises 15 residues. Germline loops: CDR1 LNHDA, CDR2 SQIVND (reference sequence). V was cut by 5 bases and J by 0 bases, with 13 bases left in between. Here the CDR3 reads CASSPPGKVNTEAFF. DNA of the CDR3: TGTGCCAGTAGTCCTCCAGGAAAAGTGAACACTGAAGCTTTCTTT.

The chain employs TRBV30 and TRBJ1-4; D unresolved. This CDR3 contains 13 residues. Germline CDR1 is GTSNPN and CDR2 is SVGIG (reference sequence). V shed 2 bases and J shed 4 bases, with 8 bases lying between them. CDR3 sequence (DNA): TGTGCCTGGAGTACGCAGGTTAATGAAAAACTGTTTTTT. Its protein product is CAWSTQVNEKLFF.

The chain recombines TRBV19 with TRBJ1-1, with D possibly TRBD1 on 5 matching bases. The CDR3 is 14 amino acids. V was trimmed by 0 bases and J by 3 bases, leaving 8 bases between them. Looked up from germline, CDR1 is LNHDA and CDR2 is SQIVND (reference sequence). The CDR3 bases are TGTGCCAGTAGTATAGAAGGGGCGCACACTGAAGCTTTCTTT. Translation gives CASSIEGAHTEAFF.

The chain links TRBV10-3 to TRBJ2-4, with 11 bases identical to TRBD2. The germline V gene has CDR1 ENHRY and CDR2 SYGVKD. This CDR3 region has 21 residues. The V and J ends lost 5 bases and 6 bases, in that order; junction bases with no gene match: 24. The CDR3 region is CAISSPRTSGPGSPQINIQYF. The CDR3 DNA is TGTGCCATCAGTAGCCCCCGGACTAGCGGGCCTGGATCCCCCCAGATAAACATTCAGTACTTC.

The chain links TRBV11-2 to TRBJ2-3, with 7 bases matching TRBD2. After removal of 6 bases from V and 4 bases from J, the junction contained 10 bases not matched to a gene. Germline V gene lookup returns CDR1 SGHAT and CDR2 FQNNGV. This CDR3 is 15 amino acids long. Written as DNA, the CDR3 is TGTGCCAGCAGTGTGGGGGGGGTACTTTCAGATACGCAGTATTTT. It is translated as CASSVGGVLSDTQYF.